This T cell receptor (beta chain) was recovered during a study of blood T cell repertoires in COVID-19 (dated by TCRdb to about 2020). Study-level background: Samples covering the acute and convalescent phases of COVID-19 were provided by collaborators in the United States, Italy and Spain. The prospective study material was composed of cDNA or gDNA derived from T cells, B-cell-depleted T cells, or PBMCs. The dataset comprised deeply sampled blood TCRbeta repertoires from subjects exposed to, actively infected with, or recovered from COVID-19. The repertoires were released in a freely available public database intended as a resource for research on the immune response to SARS-CoV-2. The samples were drawn from the first 160 participants of the ongoing ImmuneRACE study and from 1,254 subjects provided by 6 global collaborators. Sample metadata almost always included a de-identified subject ID, COVID-19 status, age in years and sex. Where HLA class I and class II types were available, the types were taken from metadata supplied by the sample provider, not from assay-based typing.

Inclusive of the bounding cysteine and phenylalanine, the CDR3 is 17 residues long. The only DNA kept is the CDR3, 51 bases in frame from the first base. CDR1 KGHSH and CDR2 LQKENI were looked up in the germline V gene. Germline trimming: 3 bases from V, 4 bases from J; junction bases outside gene matches: 12. General findings and caveats noted by the study authors: The amount of clinical and demographic metadata varied by source and participant and was provided uncurated.

Samples from volunteer blood donors who had recovered from COVID-19 were contributed by a second Seattle source. Each collaborating institution followed its own protocols to collect whole blood in K2EDTA tubes. Collaborator samples were shipped for TCRbeta analysis as frozen whole blood, isolated PBMCs, or DNA extracted from either sample type. TCRbeta CDR3 regions were amplified from genomic DNA by means of the immunoSEQ Assay, a bias-controlled multiplex PCR. Processing in the source paper ran as follows. Nucleated cell counts per sample were estimated from amplification of reference gene primers within the assay. Sequence reads were collapsed and filtered to measure the absolute abundance of every unique TCRbeta CDR3 rearrangement. For each sample, productive Simpson clonality was calculated as the square root of Simpson's diversity index across productive rearrangements. TCRdb re-hosts the immuneACCESS table, in-frame sequences only. Its copies lack some clones; in the studies checked, an unresolved V gene accounts for under half of them, and the cause for the rest is not known. The V and J calls and clone size come from that table; D and trimming were worked out from the DNA. In this sample the table shows roughly 330,000 clones, around 89% of which occur a single time. 6.4% of the sample rests with the top ten.

On this clone: Its antigen target is currently unknown. Base qualities are not at hand, and no much larger clone is one base apart.

The V and J segments used are TRBV18 and TRBJ2-1; TRBD2 agrees with 7 junctional bases. This clonotype originated in a man in his late teens or twenties who had recovered from COVID-19. The sequenced sample consisted of peripheral blood. The nucleotide sequence is given as TGTGCCAGCTCACCTCGACTAGCCCCTACCCTTTACAATGAGCAGTTCTTC. Translated, it gives CASSPRLAPTLYNEQFF.